The rows below give T cell receptor beta chains drawn from one sample of a study of patients and donors after allogeneic stem cell transplantation. TCRdb independently ran MiXCR on the RT-PCR reads; one entry per CDR3 protein. The sample holds over 350,000 distinct CDR3 sequences, 16% seen once. The sequencing sample was made of blood, either unsorted or a sorted T cell fraction (not recorded which). The receptors derive from a human donor who was either an allogeneic HSCT recipient or a stem cell or donor lymphocyte infusion donor (not recorded which). It is not recorded whose cells these are; they may come from a transplant donor. CDR3s include the opening cysteine and the closing phenylalanine or tryptophan. The order of the fields is clone size, D gene, J gene, V gene, CDR3 protein, CDR3 DNA. The D gene is left open where the match is weak. Clone size is not always given. Where it is, it says once, few, many or a class for expanded clones.

NA,NA,TRBJ2-7,TRBV12-3/TRBV12-4,CASSWGETEQYF,TGTGCCAGCAGTTGGGGGGAGACAGAGCAGTACTTC
NA,NA,TRBJ1-1,TRBV20-1,CSARTYGGRYTEAFF,TGCAGTGCTAGAACCTACGGGGGTAGGTACACTGAAGCTTTCTTT
NA,NA,TRBJ2-1,TRBV4-3,CASSQDWGRSSYNEQFF,TGCGCCAGCAGCCAAGATTGGGGGCGGAGCTCCTACAATGAGCAGTTCTTC
many,NA,TRBJ2-7,TRBV12-3/TRBV12-4,CASSLTWHEQYF,TGTGCCAGCAGTTTAACTTGGCACGAGCAGTACTTC
few,NA,TRBJ1-1,TRBV4-2,CASSREGANTEAFF,TGTGCCAGCAGCCGAGAAGGTGCGAACACTGAAGCTTTCTTT
few,NA,TRBJ2-7,TRBV9,CASSVGAGIYEQYF,TGTGCCAGCAGCGTAGGGGCGGGAATCTACGAGCAGTACTTC
NA,NA,TRBJ2-4,TRBV7-2,CASSLVPGDIQYF,TGTGCCAGCAGCTTAGTTCCGGGGGACATTCAGTACTTC
many,TRBD1,TRBJ1-2,TRBV29-1,CSISDRGRGYTF,TGCAGCATATCGGACAGGGGAAGAGGCTACACCTTC
NA,NA,TRBJ2-2,TRBV7-8,CASSLVATTNTGELFF,TGTGCCAGCAGCTTAGTGGCCACCACGAACACCGGGGAGCTGTTTTTT
many,TRBD2,TRBJ2-2,TRBV7-2,CASSLLAGVRWTGELFF,TGTGCCAGCAGCTTACTAGCGGGAGTACGTTGGACCGGGGAGCTGTTTTTT
few,NA,TRBJ2-1,TRBV19,CASSSFSFARNEQFF,TGTGCCAGTAGTTCCTTTAGCTTCGCTCGGAATGAGCAGTTCTTC
many,NA,TRBJ2-7,TRBV11-2,CASSLEQGGQYEQYF,TGTGCCAGCAGCTTAGAACAGGGGGGGCAGTACGAGCAGTACTTC
NA,NA,TRBJ2-3,TRBV20-1,CSARDQRGIGDTQYF,TGCAGTGCTAGAGATCAGAGAGGCATAGGAGATACGCAGTATTTT
few,TRBD2,TRBJ2-1,TRBV29-1,CSVASGGRDRIPSYNEQFF,TGCAGCGTGGCGTCGGGGGGAAGGGATAGAATTCCCTCCTACAATGAGCAGTTCTTC
few,NA,TRBJ2-2,TRBV5-5,CASTPRSGPADTGELFF,TGTGCCAGCACCCCACGGAGCGGGCCCGCGGACACCGGGGAGCTGTTTTTT
NA,TRBD2,TRBJ2-3,TRBV20-1,CSAGDGGRATDTQYF,TGCAGTGCCGGGGACGGCGGGAGGGCCACAGATACGCAGTATTTT
NA,NA,TRBJ2-1,TRBV11-3,CASSPRDQEPNEQFF,TGTGCCAGCAGCCCACGGGACCAAGAACCCAATGAGCAGTTCTTC
many,NA,TRBJ2-1,TRBV7-2,CASSLAETVFEQFF,TGTGCCAGCAGCTTAGCGGAGACAGTCTTTGAGCAGTTCTTC
many,TRBD2,TRBJ2-2,TRBV5-1,CASSLIAGTGELFF,TGCGCCAGCAGCTTGATAGCGGGAACCGGGGAGCTGTTTTTT
few,NA,TRBJ1-1,TRBV25-1,CASSMGRSEAFF,TGTGCCAGCAGTATGGGGAGGTCTGAAGCTTTCTTT
NA,NA,TRBJ1-6,TRBV9,CASSRARGPDSPLHF,TGTGCCAGCAGCCGCGCTCGTGGGCCGGATTCACCCCTCCACTTT
NA,TRBD1,TRBJ2-7,TRBV5-1,CASSPGQTHYEQYF,TGCGCCAGCAGCCCGGGACAGACGCACTACGAGCAGTACTTC
once,NA,TRBJ2-5,TRBV7-3,CASSRGMGETQYF,TGTGCCAGCAGCCGGGGGATGGGGGAGACCCAGTACTTC
few,NA,TRBJ2-2,TRBV3-1,CASSQVHGELFF,TGTGCCAGCAGCCAAGTTCACGGGGAGCTGTTTTTT
NA,NA,TRBJ2-7,TRBV10-3,CAISDRPTYEQYF,TGTGCCATCAGTGACCGGCCGACCTACGAGCAGTACTTC
NA,NA,TRBJ2-2,TRBV30,CAWSQGEASTGELFF,TGTGCCTGGAGTCAGGGGGAGGCCTCCACCGGGGAGCTGTTTTTT
few,TRBD2,TRBJ2-3,TRBV6-2/TRBV6-3,CASSPQLAGDWSLDTQYF,TGTGCCAGCAGCCCACAGTTAGCGGGAGATTGGAGTTTGGATACGCAGTATTTT
NA,TRBD2,TRBJ2-1,TRBV13,CASSFAGGARSYNEQFF,TGTGCCAGCAGCTTCGCGGGGGGGGCACGGTCCTACAATGAGCAGTTCTTC
NA,NA,TRBJ1-4,TRBV7-9,CASRRTGEKLFF,TGTGCCAGCAGGAGGACGGGTGAAAAACTGTTTTTT
few,NA,TRBJ1-5,TRBV7-9,CASSLGGGIGNQPQHF,TGTGCCAGCAGCTTGGGGGGGGGAATTGGCAATCAGCCCCAGCATTTT
NA,NA,TRBJ2-1,TRBV24-1,CATSEYAGTSGNEQFF,TGTGCCACCAGTGAATATGCCGGGACCTCGGGCAATGAGCAGTTCTTC
few,NA,TRBJ2-5,TRBV7-9,CASSVLSGEGTQYF,TGTGCCAGCAGCGTACTATCGGGTGAAGGGACCCAGTACTTC
few,NA,TRBJ1-4,TRBV7-8,CASSRPTEVATNEKLFF,TGTGCCAGCAGCCGCCCTACCGAGGTTGCAACTAATGAAAAACTGTTTTTT
many,NA,TRBJ1-1,TRBV15,CATSRQQGGTEAFF,TGTGCCACCAGCAGACAACAGGGAGGGACTGAAGCTTTCTTT
few,NA,TRBJ2-3,TRBV30,CAWSVYSGATDTQYF,TGTGCCTGGAGTGTGTATTCGGGGGCAACAGATACGCAGTATTTT
few,NA,TRBJ2-6,TRBV28,CASTPAGFGANVLTF,TGTGCCAGCACCCCTGCGGGATTTGGGGCCAACGTCCTGACTTTC
NA,NA,TRBJ2-7,TRBV10-3,CAISRQSWWEQYF,TGTGCCATCTCCCGACAGTCCTGGTGGGAGCAGTACTTC
many,NA,TRBJ1-4,TRBV11-2,CASSFHRDRTEKLFF,TGTGCCAGCAGCTTTCACAGGGACCGCACTGAAAAACTGTTTTTT
NA,NA,TRBJ1-1,TRBV5-1,CASSLSPYKNTEAFF,TGCGCCAGCAGCTTGTCCCCCTACAAGAACACTGAAGCTTTCTTT
NA,NA,TRBJ2-1,TRBV20-1,CSARATGVLMYEQFF,TGCAGTGCTAGAGCTACGGGAGTCCTAATGTATGAGCAGTTCTTC
NA,NA,TRBJ2-7,TRBV3-1,CASSQGKTGTYEQYF,TGTGCCAGCAGCCAGGGCAAAACAGGGACCTACGAGCAGTACTTC
few,TRBD2,TRBJ2-1,TRBV2,CASRGLAGWYEQFF,TGTGCCAGCCGAGGACTAGCGGGCTGGTATGAGCAGTTCTTC
NA,NA,TRBJ1-2,TRBV19,CASRASGTKDYGYTF,TGTGCCAGTAGAGCCTCCGGGACGAAGGACTATGGCTACACCTTC
many,NA,TRBJ1-5,TRBV24-1,CATCQGSNQPQHF,TGTGCCACCTGCCAGGGGAGCAATCAGCCCCAGCATTTT
few,NA,TRBJ2-1,TRBV7-3,CASSLYPVGRDEQFF,TGTGCCAGCAGCTTATACCCCGTTGGGCGGGATGAGCAGTTCTTC
few,NA,TRBJ2-2,TRBV15,CATSRDTGELFF,TGTGCCACCAGCAGAGATACCGGGGAGCTGTTTTTT
many,NA,TRBJ1-1,TRBV20-1,CSARQGGTEAFF,TGCAGTGCTAGGCAGGGAGGGACTGAAGCTTTCTTT
many,NA,TRBJ2-4,TRBV12-3/TRBV12-4,CASSLQGSIQYF,TGTGCCAGCAGTTTACAGGGGTCCATTCAGTACTTC
NA,NA,TRBJ1-2,TRBV5-1,CASSWGAGNGYTF,TGCGCCAGCAGCTGGGGGGCAGGGAACGGCTACACCTTC
many,NA,TRBJ1-6,TRBV12-3/TRBV12-4,CASSFRGFAASSYNSPLHF,TGTGCCAGCAGTTTCAGGGGCTTCGCGGCGAGCTCCTATAATTCACCCCTCCACTTT
NA,NA,TRBJ1-6,TRBV5-1,CASSLGAGSSYNSPLHF,TGCGCCAGCAGCTTGGGTGCAGGGAGCTCCTATAATTCACCCCTCCACTTT
NA,TRBD1,TRBJ2-1,TRBV5-1,CASSLGQGANNEQFF,TGCGCCAGCAGCTTGGGACAGGGGGCCAACAATGAGCAGTTCTTC
NA,NA,TRBJ2-5,TRBV20-1,CSALRETQYF,TGCAGTGCGCTGAGGGAGACCCAGTACTTC
many,TRBD2,TRBJ2-7,TRBV2,CASRTSGRALDEQYF,TGTGCCAGCAGGACTAGCGGGAGGGCCTTGGACGAGCAGTACTTC
few,NA,TRBJ2-2,TRBV5-1,CASSFGTRSMNTGELFF,TGCGCCAGCAGCTTTGGGACAAGGTCGATGAACACCGGGGAGCTGTTTTTT